Listed below are T cell receptor beta chains from one sample, sequenced in a study of technical replicates of blood from a handful of donors. Assay used: immunoSEQ multiplex PCR; TCRdb lists only in-frame clones, some missing. Among about 50,000 clones, about 96% were seen once, and the ten largest hold 0.35% to 0.45%. Sample: T cells isolated from PBMCs. These receptors were taken from a human donor in good health. The conserved cysteine and the conserved F or W are not part of the CDR3 here. Part of the rows lack a size; the others show once, few, many or a class for expanded clones.

v_gene,abundance,j_gene,CDR3aa
TRBV27,-,TRBJ2-7,ASRGLGLSYEQY
TRBV28,-,TRBJ1-2,ASSLVSYGYT
TRBV25-1,-,TRBJ2-1,ASSETGPYNEQF
TRBV6-1,-,TRBJ2-7,ASSPPWQLPYEQY
TRBV6-5,-,TRBJ2-7,ASSYSEGPYEQY
TRBV28,once,TRBJ1-3,ASATHLNTIY
TRBV5-4,-,TRBJ2-5,ASSVGTGGGETQY
TRBV10-3,-,TRBJ1-5,AISDLGQNQPQH
TRBV9,-,TRBJ2-7,ASSPIAGGLDEQY
TRBV2,-,TRBJ1-3,ASSEGAAQNSGNTIY